Below, 30 T cell receptor beta chains from the same sample are listed, as sequenced in a study of identical twins. TCRdb independently ran MiXCR on the 5' RACE reads; one entry per CDR3 protein. The repertoire holds 690,000 or so distinct CDR3 sequences, with approximately 6.1% as singletons. The sample consisted of naive T cells sorted from blood. These receptors originate from a man younger than 30 in good health.

In its sample, this clonotype was seen many times. The J gene is TRBJ2-2, the V gene TRBV7-9, with D perhaps matching TRBD1 (6 bases). CDR3 length equals 13 residues. Germline V CDR1 and CDR2: SEHNR, FQNEAQ (reference sequence). V lost 6 bases, J lost 4 bases, and 9 bases lay in between. CDR3 protein: CASSFRGTGELFF. In DNA, the CDR3 is TGTGCCAGCAGTTTCAGGGGCACCGGGGAGCTGTTTTTT.

This clonotype appeared many times. The gene calls are TRBV5-5 and TRBJ1-1; D possibly corresponds to TRBD1 (5 bases). Germline V gene sequence: CDR1 SGHKS, CDR2 YYEKEE (reference sequence). CDR3 size: 14 residues. The germline V and J ends were trimmed by 3 bases and 1 base, with 10 bases remaining between them. CDR3 sequence: CASSYQTANTEAFF. In DNA, the CDR3 is TGTGCCAGCAGCTACCAGACAGCGAACACTGAAGCTTTCTTT.

The chain links TRBV6-2 or TRBV6-3 to TRBJ2-7, with 7 bases that match TRBD2. V trimming: 4 bases; J trimming: 4 bases; junction bases outside the gene matches: 10. Per the germline V gene, CDR1 is MNHEY and CDR2 is SVGEGT. The CDR3 totals 15 residues. The CDR3 loop is CASSLRGRRIYEQYV. In DNA form, the CDR3 reads TGTGCCAGCAGTTTACGCGGGAGACGGATTTACGAGCAGTACGTC.

The chain has TRBV6-5 and TRBJ1-1, with a possible D match to TRBD1 (6 bases). The CDR3 covers 14 residues. With 0 bases removed from V and 6 bases from J, the gap between germline ends came to 11 bases. The V gene's germline CDR1 is MNHEY and CDR2 SVGAGI. The CDR3 is CASSYSLGQSEAFF. The CDR3 DNA reads as TGTGCCAGCAGTTACTCGCTCGGACAGTCTGAAGCTTTCTTT.

This clonotype occurred many times. The chain is built from TRBV24-1 and TRBJ2-5; no definite D call. The V end lost 3 bases, the J end lost 1 base, and 14 bases lay between the germline ends. The CDR3 has 16 amino acids. CDR1 and CDR2 from the germline V gene are KGHDR and SFDVKD. The DNA of the CDR3 is TGTGCCACCAGTGATCCTAGGACGGATTCCCAAGAGACCCAGTACTTC. It is translated as CATSDPRTDSQETQYF.

In this sample, this clonotype turned up many times. The chain links TRBV12-3 or TRBV12-4 to TRBJ2-2; TRBD2 matches 11 bases. The CDR3 runs to 16 residues. Germline trimming cut 5 bases from V and 6 bases from J; bases unmatched to any gene: 8. CDR3 sequence (DNA): TGTGCCAGCAGTCCAACTAGCGGGAGAGGTCCCGGGGAGCTGTTTTTT. Translation gives CASSPTSGRGPGELFF.

This clonotype was observed many times. The chain links TRBV20-1 to TRBJ2-7, with D perhaps given as TRBD1 or TRBD2 (5 bases each). Germline values: CDR1 DFQATT, CDR2 SNEGSKA (reference sequence). The CDR3 runs to 13 residues. Trimming shortened V by 0 bases and J by 3 bases, and 9 bases separated the two germline ends. The CDR3 coding sequence is TGCAGTGCTAGAGATGAGGGGAACTACGAGCAGTACTTC. It specifies CSARDEGNYEQYF.

The sample holds many counts of this clonotype. This chain links TRBV7-2 with TRBJ1-5, with D possibly being TRBD1 (5 bases). This CDR3 has 15 amino acids. The germline V gene has CDR1 SGHTA and CDR2 FQGNSA. V lost 0 bases and J lost 7, with 13 bases in between. CDR3 sequence: CASSLAIRVGQPQHF. CDR3 sequence (DNA): TGTGCCAGCAGCTTAGCTATCAGGGTGGGACAGCCCCAGCATTTT. Combining the CDR3 with reference TRBV7-2 and TRBJ1-5 gives the whole variable domain GAGVSQSPSNKVTEKGKDVELRCDPISGHTALYWYRQSLGQGLEFLIYFQGNSAPDKSGLPSDRFSAERTGGSVSTLTIQRTQQEDSAVYLCASSLAIRVGQPQHFGDGTRLSIL.

At least ten counts were recorded for this clonotype. This sequence joins TRBV24-1 and TRBJ2-1, with D tentatively TRBD1 (7 bases). Germline-derived CDR1 and CDR2 are KGHDR and SFDVKD. The germline V and J ends were trimmed by 7 bases and 7 bases, with 13 bases remaining between them. The CDR3 runs to 13 residues. The CDR3 DNA sequence: TGTGCCACCAGGGTGACAGGGAGGAATGAGCAGTTCTTC. Translation gives CATRVTGRNEQFF.

In its sample, this clonotype was seen a few times. This rearrangement joins TRBV4-1 to TRBJ1-5; D is possibly TRBD1 (6 bases). Germline V gene sequence: CDR1 MGHRA, CDR2 YSYEKL. Trimming stripped 0 bases from V and 4 bases from J, with 16 bases between. The CDR3 contains 17 residues. The CDR3 loop is CASSQDPLQGGNQPQHF. The CDR3 DNA reads as TGCGCCAGCAGCCAAGACCCATTACAGGGAGGTAATCAGCCCCAGCATTTT.

This clonotype has a handful of counts. V gene TRBV6-5 combines with J gene TRBJ1-6; the D gene is possibly TRBD1 (5 bases). The CDR3 loop spans 14 amino acids. Trimming took off 0 bases at V and 10 bases at J, with 10 bases between the two ends. CDR1 MNHEY and CDR2 SVGAGI come from the germline V gene. CDR3 nucleotides: TGTGCCAGCAGTTACTCGAAATGGGACTCACCCCTCCACTTT. Translation: CASSYSKWDSPLHF.

This clonotype was seen a few times. The chain joins TRBV5-1 to TRBJ2-5; 10 bases line up with TRBD1. The CDR3 has 15 amino acids. V shed 4 bases, J shed 2 bases, and the junction held 5 bases outside the gene matches. Looked up from germline, CDR1 is SGHRS and CDR2 is YFSETQ. The CDR3 DNA is TGCGCCAGCAGCCCCGGGACAGGGGAACAAGAGACCCAGTACTTC. Translating it yields CASSPGTGEQETQYF. The full variable domain, with the rest looked up from reference TRBV5-1 and TRBJ2-5, is KAGVTQTPRYLIKTRGQQVTLSCSPISGHRSVSWYQQTPGQGLQFLFEYFSETQRNKGNFPGRFSGRQFSNSRSEMNVSTLELGDSALYLCASSPGTGEQETQYFGPGTRLLVL.

This clonotype showed up just a few times. V usage is TRBV5-1 and J usage is TRBJ2-7; 7 bases are shared with TRBD1. The CDR3 extends over 14 amino acids. Germline V CDR1 and CDR2: SGHRS, YFSETQ. V lost 4 bases and J lost 2; bases outside the gene matches: 6. CDR3 region: CASSLGTATYEQYF. The CDR3 nucleotides are TGCGCCAGCAGCCTCGGGACAGCAACCTACGAGCAGTACTTC.

This clonotype appeared a few times. The chain joins TRBV11-2 to TRBJ2-2, with 11 bases identical to TRBD2. This CDR3 is built from 19 residues. The germline V gene encodes CDR1 SGHAT and CDR2 FQNNGV. Trimming took 5 bases from V and 0 from J; bases not matched to a gene: 11. CDR3 coding DNA: TGTGCCAGCAGCCCGAGTATCCCTAGCGGGAGGTCGAACACCGGGGAGCTGTTTTTT. As protein: CASSPSIPSGRSNTGELFF.

The gene calls are TRBV20-1 and TRBJ2-3; 8 bases align to TRBD1. CDR1 and CDR2 (germline): DFQATT, SNEGSKA (reference sequence). The ends lost 5 bases at V and 8 bases at J; junction bases unmatched: 15. The CDR3 is 15 residues long. The CDR3 sequence: CSAGGLVDRVATQYF. The CDR3 DNA follows: TGCAGTGCTGGAGGCCTCGTGGACAGGGTGGCTACGCAGTATTTT.

The chain employs TRBV15 and TRBJ2-5, with 8 nucleotides matching TRBD2. Germline loops: CDR1 LNHNV, CDR2 YYDKDF (reference sequence). CDR3 length: 16 residues. The trim removed 0 bases at V and 5 bases at J, leaving 8 bases unmatched. Here the CDR3 DNA reads TGTGCCACCAGCAGAGATTTCGGGAGGGACGGGGAGACCCAGTACTTC. Its translation: CATSRDFGRDGETQYF. The full variable domain, completed using reference TRBV15 and TRBJ2-5, is DAMVIQNPRYQVTQFGKPVTLSCSQTLNHNVMYWYQQKSSQAPKLLFHYYDKDFNNEADTPDNFQSRRPNTSFCFLDIRSPGLGDTAMYLCATSRDFGRDGETQYFGPGTRLLVL.

This clonotype was observed a handful of times. The chain recombines TRBV9 with TRBJ2-1, with D possibly matching TRBD2 (6 bases). V was trimmed by 4 bases and J by 2 bases, leaving 16 bases between them. Germline values: CDR1 SGDLS, CDR2 YYNGEE. The CDR3 has 16 amino acids. In nucleotides, the CDR3 is TGTGCCAGCAGCCCCCCGGGGGTAGCCGCCTACAATGAGCAGTTCTTC. This codes for CASSPPGVAAYNEQFF.

On this clonotype itself: Just one base apart from a much larger clone, this may be a read error. The CDR3 nucleotides are TGTGCCAGCAGCTACTTCTCCTACGAGCACTACTTC. Translation gives CASSYFSYEHYF. The genes are TRBV12-3 or TRBV12-4 and TRBJ2-7; D unresolved. This CDR3 has 12 residues.

In this sample, this clonotype turned up many times. The rearrangement joins TRBV5-5 to TRBJ2-7; D is perhaps TRBD1 or TRBD2 (5 bases each). Germline CDR1 reads SGHKS; CDR2 reads YYEKEE (reference sequence). The CDR3 extends over 13 amino acids. The V gene lost 7 bases and the J gene lost 0 bases, with 11 bases spanning the gap. The CDR3 here is CASGRGASYEQYV. The DNA for the CDR3 is TGTGCCAGCGGCCGGGGCGCCTCCTACGAGCAGTACGTC.

This clonotype was seen many times. The rearrangement joins TRBV7-9 to TRBJ1-2; D uncertain. Trimming cost V 7 bases and J 7 bases, with 19 bases left between them. Per germline, CDR1 SEHNR and CDR2 FQNEAQ (reference sequence). CDR3 size: 14 residues. The CDR3 sequence: CASNSIPRGSGYTF. The CDR3 bases are TGTGCCAGCAATTCGATTCCCAGAGGGAGTGGCTACACCTTC.

J is TRBJ2-7 and V is TRBV28, with TRBD1 matching 7 bases. There are 15 residues in the CDR3. J was trimmed by 2 bases and V by 6 bases; bases with no gene match: 10. In germline, CDR1 is MDHEN, CDR2 SYDVKM. DNA for the CDR3: TGTGCCAGCAGCCGCCCGACAGGGTTGACCTACGAGCAGTACTTC. Its translation is CASSRPTGLTYEQYF.

This clonotype occurred a few times. The CDR3 region is CASSLVRTSTGGSEAFF. CDR3 nucleotides: TGTGCCAGCAGCTTAGTTCGAACTTCGACAGGGGGTTCTGAAGCTTTCTTT. The chain carries TRBV7-9 and TRBJ1-1; 9 nucleotides align to TRBD1. The trim removed 1 base at V and 6 bases at J, leaving 12 bases unmatched. This CDR3 spans 17 amino acids. CDR1 SEHNR and CDR2 FQNEAQ come from the germline V gene (reference sequence).

V and J are TRBV3-1 and TRBJ2-3; 14 nucleotides line up with TRBD2. From germline, CDR1 is LGHDT and CDR2 YNNKEL (reference sequence). The CDR3 consists of 17 residues. The V and J ends lost 4 bases and 3 bases, in that order; junction bases with no gene match: 6. The CDR3 DNA reads as TGTGCCAGCAGCCGGCGACTAGCGGGAGGGCCAACAGATACGCAGTATTTT. Translating gives CASSRRLAGGPTDTQYF.

This clonotype was seen at least ten times. The chain carries TRBV7-2 and TRBJ2-7; possibly TRBD1 for D (5 bases). The CDR3 totals 16 residues. Germline V gene sequence: CDR1 SGHTA, CDR2 FQGNSA. Deletions cut 6 bases from V and 3 bases from J, with 21 bases between. The CDR3 sequence: CASRDIRGRPGYEQYF. The CDR3 region has the DNA TGTGCCAGCAGAGATATTAGGGGCCGCCCGGGCTACGAGCAGTACTTC.

The chain is built from TRBV12-3 or TRBV12-4 and TRBJ2-5; D not certain. The CDR3 runs to 14 residues. The V gene lost 8 bases and the J gene lost 1 base, with 14 bases spanning the gap. In DNA form, the CDR3 reads TGTGCCAGCGGTCGAAGGGTAGGCCAAGAGACCCAGTACTTC. Protein sequence: CASGRRVGQETQYF.

The chain joins TRBV28 to TRBJ1-4; D remains unclear. The CDR3 length is 15 residues. Trimming stripped 2 bases from V and 5 bases from J, with 12 bases between. Germline assignment: CDR1 MDHEN and CDR2 SYDVKM. The CDR3 region is CASSLQGSLNEKLFF. DNA of the CDR3: TGTGCCAGCAGTTTACAAGGCAGCCTAAATGAAAAACTGTTTTTT.

This clonotype was detected only a few times. This chain uses TRBV10-1 with TRBJ2-3; the D gene is possibly TRBD1 (6 bases). The V gene's germline CDR1 is WNHNN and CDR2 SYGVQD (reference sequence). V dropped 4 bases and J dropped 2 bases, with 16 bases sitting between them. The CDR3 length is 16 residues. This CDR3 reads CASSAAGVGATDTQYF. Written as DNA, the CDR3 is TGCGCCAGCAGTGCGGCAGGGGTAGGGGCCACAGATACGCAGTATTTT.

In this sample, this clonotype turned up a few times. J is TRBJ2-7 and V is TRBV3-1; TRBD1 matches at 8 bases. Germline CDR1 and CDR2: LGHDT and YNNKEL (reference sequence). This CDR3 comprises 14 residues. Trimming at V came to 11 bases and at J to 5 bases, leaving 14 bases not matched to a gene. CDR3 protein: CASALGTGFNEQYF. The DNA for the CDR3 is TGTGCCTCGGCACTGGGGACAGGTTTCAACGAGCAGTACTTC.

This clonotype was detected a few times. The chain joins TRBV20-1 to TRBJ2-1; 14 bases match TRBD2. The V gene end was trimmed by 6 bases and the J gene end by 6 bases; junction bases not matched to a gene: 4. There are 14 residues in the CDR3. Germline CDR1 is DFQATT and CDR2 is SNEGSKA (reference sequence). The CDR3 is CSARTSGRFNEQFF. The CDR3 DNA follows: TGCAGTGCGCGGACTAGCGGGAGGTTCAATGAGCAGTTCTTC.

This clonotype was recorded at least ten times. The chain employs TRBV5-1 and TRBJ2-1, with D tentatively TRBD2 (5 bases). CDR3 length: 14 residues. The V end was cut by 2 bases, the J end by 5 bases, with 11 bases between. Germline CDR1 reads SGHRS; CDR2 reads YFSETQ. CDR3 coding DNA: TGCGCCAGCAGCTTACAGAGCGGTAACAATGAGCAGTTCTTC. Protein product: CASSLQSGNNEQFF. The full variable domain, in which reference TRBV5-1 and TRBJ2-1 provide the parts outside the CDR3, is KAGVTQTPRYLIKTRGQQVTLSCSPISGHRSVSWYQQTPGQGLQFLFEYFSETQRNKGNFPGRFSGRQFSNSRSEMNVSTLELGDSALYLCASSLQSGNNEQFFGPGTRLTVL.